The rows below give T cell receptor beta chains drawn from one sample of a study of breast tumors, draining lymph nodes, adjacent tissues. TCRdb reprocessed the multiplex PCR reads via MiXCR and lists one record per CDR3 protein. This table has over 20,000 distinct CDR3 sequences, 25% to 35% appearing once. Sequenced: breast tumor tissue. The receptors here all came from a female donor with breast cancer. Some clones in this sample may be carry-over from other donors' samples. Each CDR3 is given with its conserved first and last residue.

v_gene: TRBV4-2
CDR3aa: CASSQVGYNSPLHF

v_gene: TRBV5-6
CDR3aa: CASSLRTSGTPHNEQSF

v_gene: TRBV28
CDR3aa: CASGRQGYNSPLHF

v_gene: TRBV12-3/TRBV12-4
CDR3aa: CASRPPGPANTGELFF

v_gene: TRBV29-1
CDR3aa: CSVPDSGANVLTF

v_gene: TRBV24-1
CDR3aa: CATSRGETQYF

v_gene: TRBV11-2
CDR3aa: CASSFDSGQYSYEQYF

v_gene: TRBV4-2
CDR3aa: CASSQLDATNEKLFF

v_gene: TRBV12-3/TRBV12-4
CDR3aa: CASTLTGIGTGELFF

v_gene: TRBV28
CDR3aa: CASSLGGLGNTIYF

v_gene: TRBV10-2
CDR3aa: CASSQISSASYNEQFF

v_gene: TRBV7-8
CDR3aa: CASSPKIGGNEQYF

v_gene: TRBV7-2
CDR3aa: CASSAAFEGQYF

v_gene: TRBV7-9
CDR3aa: CASSGTSPYEQYF

v_gene: TRBV30
CDR3aa: CAWSKGLGSNQPQHF

v_gene: TRBV7-2
CDR3aa: CASSRTGANYGYTF

v_gene: TRBV30
CDR3aa: CAWSQVEGPYGYTF

v_gene: TRBV28
CDR3aa: CASSLEGGNYGYTF

v_gene: TRBV6-5
CDR3aa: CASRGGSTDTQYF

v_gene: TRBV4-1
CDR3aa: CASSQVGSGSGYTF

v_gene: TRBV30
CDR3aa: CAWSAGSLNEKLFF

v_gene: TRBV15
CDR3aa: CATSRGTPANTGELFF

v_gene: TRBV15
CDR3aa: CATSRPQEVVTDTQYF

v_gene: TRBV7-8
CDR3aa: CASSLGEALYNEQFF

v_gene: TRBV12-3/TRBV12-4
CDR3aa: CASSPWLESGNTIYF

v_gene: TRBV6-5
CDR3aa: CASSALFAYSYNEQFF